These T cell receptor beta chains were read from a single sample in a study of post-analysis software for immune sequencing data. TCRdb re-called the PCR reads through MiXCR, storing one row per CDR3 protein. The table has approximately 690,000 distinct CDR3 sequences, approximately 60% seen once; the top ten hold 10% to 12%. The source material was blood. Receptors originate from a girl aged 2-10 years with multiple sclerosis. The conserved cysteine and the conserved F or W are not part of the CDR3 here. Rows give clone size only sometimes, using once, few, many, or a class for an expanded clone.

>few|TRBV10-3
AISVPRLSYNEQF
>-|TRBV9
ASSVSTHYNEQF
>once|TRBV20-1
SALAGGVTDTQY
>few|TRBV7-9
ASSPGRTSGANVLT
>-|TRBV7-2
ASRASGGPGDEQF
>-|TRBV20-1
SAGGASGVSYEQY
>-|TRBV11-2
ASSLMGPGESTDTQY
>-|TRBV3-1
ASSQDIQKETQY
>few|TRBV12-3/TRBV12-4
ASSRTGGEGTDTQY
>-|TRBV2
ASRGFNYGYT
>-|TRBV20-1
SARDPGGEETQY
>-|TRBV5-1
ASSPSMSSYNEQF
>-|TRBV10-2
ASRGAGASTDTQY
>-|TRBV29-1
SPRDRFTDTQY
>-|TRBV5-1
ASSLNSGEVGETQY
>-|TRBV9
ASSVAGLLSYNEQF
>-|TRBV7-2
ASRERGGTYEQY
>-|TRBV6-6
ASSGQLDNEQF
>-|TRBV6-2/TRBV6-3
ASCHRQGSQETQF
>-|TRBV20-1
SARKGTGGSDEQF
>few|TRBV13
ASSLGYGRSEQF
>once|TRBV7-2
ASSFSVTEQF
>-|TRBV7-2
ASSFSSGQGHGYT
>few|TRBV4-2
ASSPWGLLGGPPYNEQF
>-|TRBV7-6
ASSLGGQGASGYT
>-|TRBV6-5
ASRETRARTDTQY
>-|TRBV2
ASKGAGAHYNEQF
>-|TRBV4-2
ASSQVGGLRGRETQY
>-|TRBV20-1
SARVTVGNEQY
>-|TRBV6-1
ASRRGNQPQH
>-|TRBV28
ASSLSQGLAGYT
>once|TRBV14
ASSREGGPFEAQY
>few|TRBV10-3
AISERQGNYGYT
>-|TRBV20-1
SARDAGWLSNEKLF
>-|TRBV5-1
ASSPGDATGELF
>-|TRBV5-4
ASREGGMSTDTQY
>-|TRBV5-1
ASRWDGNTGELF
>-|TRBV5-6
ASSSREGGSYEQY
>-|TRBV6-5
ASSYARVSYEQY
>few|TRBV2
ASQGLAREQY
>-|TRBV20-1
SARLARGSTDTQY
>-|TRBV7-2
ASSLALIGALPNEQF
>few|TRBV7-2
ASSPARTGNFPDTQY